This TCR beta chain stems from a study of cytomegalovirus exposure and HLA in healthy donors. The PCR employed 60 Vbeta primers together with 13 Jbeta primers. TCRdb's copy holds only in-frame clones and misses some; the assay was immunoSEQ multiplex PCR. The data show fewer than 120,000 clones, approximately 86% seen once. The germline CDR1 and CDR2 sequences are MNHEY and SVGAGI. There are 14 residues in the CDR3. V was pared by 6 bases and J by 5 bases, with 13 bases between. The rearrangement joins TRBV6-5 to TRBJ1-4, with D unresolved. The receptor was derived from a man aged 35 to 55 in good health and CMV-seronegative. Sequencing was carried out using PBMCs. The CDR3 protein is CASRSPGGNEKLFF. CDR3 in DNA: TGTGCCAGCAGGAGTCCTGGAGGGAATGAAAAACTGTTTTTT.